Listed below are T cell receptor beta chains from one sample, sequenced in a study of CD8 T cells in ankylosing spondylitis. One entry per CDR3 protein results from TCRdb running MiXCR on the 5' RACE reads. The table includes around 440,000 distinct CDR3 sequences, under 20% detected once. The specimen was blood, either unsorted or a sorted T cell fraction (not recorded which). The source is a male donor with ankylosing spondylitis. Each CDR3 is given with its conserved first and last residue. D genes are given only for firm matches. Not all rows give a size; the values are once, few, many and, for expanded clones, a class.

D gene | J gene | V gene | clone size | CDR3 protein | CDR3 DNA
NA | TRBJ1-6 | TRBV6-5 | NA | CASSLGGSSSPLHF | TGTGCCAGCAGTTTGGGCGGGAGTAGTTCACCCCTCCACTTT
NA | TRBJ1-1 | TRBV25-1 | few | CASSVSLTGPTTNTEAFF | TGTGCCAGCAGTGTTTCCCTAACAGGCCCCACGACGAACACTGAAGCTTTCTTT
NA | TRBJ1-2 | TRBV6-5 | NA | CASSSSGTTYGYTF | TGTGCCAGCAGTTCCTCCGGGACCACCTATGGCTACACCTTC
NA | TRBJ1-1 | TRBV25-1 | many | CASSELGENTEAFF | TGTGCCAGCAGTGAATTGGGGGAGAACACTGAAGCTTTCTTT
NA | TRBJ1-1 | TRBV7-6 | few | CASSRRGGNTEAFF | TGTGCCAGCAGCCGTAGGGGAGGGAACACTGAAGCTTTCTTT
TRBD1 | TRBJ2-3 | TRBV9 | NA | CASSNRQGPDTQYF | TGTGCCAGCAGTAATAGACAGGGACCAGATACGCAGTATTTT
TRBD2 | TRBJ2-2 | TRBV5-3 | NA | CARSSGLAGPDAGELFF | TGTGCCAGAAGCTCGGGACTAGCGGGACCGGATGCCGGGGAGCTGTTTTTT
NA | TRBJ2-2 | TRBV6-1 | many | CASRGLQGYGTGELFF | TGTGCCAGCAGGGGGTTACAGGGTTATGGCACCGGGGAGCTGTTTTTT
NA | TRBJ1-4 | TRBV5-1 | NA | CASSFGEISQKLFF | TGCGCCAGCAGCTTCGGGGAGATCTCCCAAAAACTGTTTTTT
TRBD1 | TRBJ2-1 | TRBV12-3/TRBV12-4 | many | CASSSRGQGFDNEQFF | TGTGCCAGCAGTTCCAGGGGACAGGGGTTTGACAATGAGCAGTTCTTC
TRBD1 | TRBJ1-2 | TRBV19 | few | CASSIMGQGTYGYTF | TGTGCCAGTAGTATTATGGGACAGGGAACCTATGGCTACACCTTC
TRBD1 | TRBJ1-1 | TRBV28 | NA | CASRWDRLAEAFF | TGTGCCAGCAGGTGGGACAGGTTGGCTGAAGCTTTCTTT
NA | TRBJ2-1 | TRBV29-1 | many | CSVDWNKYNEQFF | TGCAGCGTTGATTGGAACAAATACAATGAGCAGTTCTTC
NA | TRBJ1-3 | TRBV5-1 | many | CASSSGSSGNTIYF | TGTGCCAGCAGTTCCGGGAGCTCTGGAAACACCATATATTTT
TRBD2 | TRBJ2-3 | TRBV24-1 | NA | CATSDPGLAGGLSTDTQYF | TGTGCCACCAGTGACCCTGGACTAGCGGGAGGGCTTAGCACAGATACGCAGTATTTT
TRBD1 | TRBJ2-7 | TRBV27 | NA | CASRRQGALYEQYF | TGTGCCAGCAGAAGACAGGGGGCTCTCTACGAGCAGTACTTC
NA | TRBJ2-1 | TRBV6-2/TRBV6-3 | NA | CASSNRASSYNEQFF | TGTGCCAGCAGTAACAGGGCTAGCTCCTACAATGAGCAGTTCTTC
NA | TRBJ2-7 | TRBV7-2 | few | CASSSDGPYEQYF | TGTGCCAGCAGCTCCGATGGCCCCTACGAGCAGTACTTC
NA | TRBJ1-5 | TRBV20-1 | NA | CSARDSNQPQHF | TGCAGTGCTAGAGATAGCAATCAGCCCCAGCATTTT
NA | TRBJ1-5 | TRBV5-6 | NA | CASSLLSGPGTQHF | TGTGCCAGCAGCTTGTTATCCGGTCCAGGGACCCAGCATTTT
NA | TRBJ2-3 | TRBV10-3 | NA | CAISGKETTDTQYF | TGTGCCATCAGTGGTAAGGAAACAACAGATACGCAGTATTTT
TRBD2 | TRBJ2-5 | TRBV20-1 | NA | CSASPIAGVRLGETQYF | TGCAGTGCTAGTCCAATAGCGGGAGTAAGGTTGGGAGAGACCCAGTACTTC
NA | TRBJ2-5 | TRBV20-1 | NA | CSASKVRTAYQETQYF | TGCAGTGCTAGTAAAGTAAGGACAGCGTACCAAGAGACCCAGTACTTC
NA | TRBJ2-7 | TRBV19 | few | CASSTLRGIDEQYF | TGTGCCAGTAGTACCCTCAGGGGAATCGACGAGCAGTACTTC
TRBD1 | TRBJ1-1 | TRBV20-1 | NA | CSAEDRVKGPEAFF | TGCAGTGCTGAGGACAGGGTCAAGGGGCCTGAAGCTTTCTTT
NA | TRBJ2-1 | TRBV20-1 | NA | CSARDRLAVNNEQFF | TGCAGTGCTAGAGATCGATTAGCGGTGAACAATGAGCAGTTCTTC
NA | TRBJ2-6 | TRBV4-3 | NA | CASSRGPRGSGANVLTF | TGCGCCAGCAGCCGTGGACCGCGAGGGTCTGGGGCCAACGTCCTGACTTTC
NA | TRBJ1-2 | TRBV25-1 | NA | CASTGRYGYTF | TGTGCCAGCACGGGGAGGTATGGCTACACCTTC
NA | TRBJ2-5 | TRBV4-1 | NA | CASSRRLEETQYF | TGCGCCAGCAGTCGCAGGTTGGAGGAGACCCAGTACTTC
TRBD1 | TRBJ2-1 | TRBV5-1 | few | CASSGDRGGREQFF | TGCGCCAGCAGCGGGGACAGGGGGGGTAGGGAGCAGTTCTTC
TRBD1 | TRBJ1-2 | TRBV12-3/TRBV12-4 | NA | CASTTRTGDYGYTF | TGTGCCAGCACCACGCGGACAGGGGACTATGGCTACACCTTC
TRBD2 | TRBJ2-7 | TRBV20-1 | NA | CSAPPPAGGIYYEQYF | TGCAGTGCTCCGCCCCCGGCGGGGGGCATCTACTACGAGCAGTACTTC
TRBD2 | TRBJ2-7 | TRBV4-3 | NA | CASSQGASGPYEQYF | TGCGCCAGCAGCCAAGGGGCTAGCGGGCCCTACGAGCAGTACTTC
NA | TRBJ2-4 | TRBV3-1 | few | CASSLGGWAKNIQYF | TGTGCCAGCAGCCTAGGAGGCTGGGCCAAAAACATTCAGTACTTC
NA | TRBJ1-3 | TRBV20-1 | few | CSASEGGGNTIYF | TGCAGTGCTAGTGAGGGGGGTGGAAACACCATATATTTT
NA | TRBJ1-5 | TRBV10-3 | NA | CAISEVSGQPQHF | TGTGCCATCAGTGAGGTTTCTGGTCAGCCCCAGCATTTT
NA | TRBJ2-1 | TRBV6-2/TRBV6-3 | NA | CASSYSWGVDDEQFF | TGTGCCAGCAGTTACTCGTGGGGGGTAGACGATGAGCAGTTCTTC
NA | TRBJ1-2 | TRBV3-1 | NA | CASSQVAADYGYTF | TGTGCCAGCAGCCAAGTGGCGGCAGACTATGGCTACACCTTC
NA | TRBJ2-3 | TRBV7-9 | few | CASSFGQSSTDTQYF | TGTGCCAGCAGCTTTGGACAGAGTAGCACAGATACGCAGTATTTT
NA | TRBJ1-2 | TRBV28 | NA | CASSSPFPGGYTF | TGTGCCAGCAGTAGTCCCTTCCCCGGTGGCTACACCTTC
NA | TRBJ2-7 | TRBV20-1 | few | CSARDLGGPSYEQYF | TGCAGTGCTAGAGATTTGGGGGGACCCTCCTACGAGCAGTACTTC
NA | TRBJ2-1 | TRBV2 | few | CASSEWSGSSKQFF | TGTGCCAGCAGTGAGTGGTCGGGGAGCTCGAAGCAGTTCTTC
NA | TRBJ2-3 | TRBV12-1 | NA | CARGVPETGLTDTQYF | TGTGCCAGGGGCGTCCCCGAGACAGGGCTCACAGATACGCAGTATTTT
NA | TRBJ2-3 | TRBV20-1 | few | CSAREPRPTDTQYF | TGCAGTGCTAGGGAACCCCGTCCCACAGATACGCAGTATTTT
NA | TRBJ2-5 | TRBV29-1 | many | CSVKRNPRETQYF | TGCAGCGTTAAACGGAACCCAAGGGAGACCCAGTACTTC
NA | TRBJ1-6 | TRBV7-2 | few | CASSLAGLGGGDNSPLHF | TGTGCCAGCAGCTTAGCTGGGCTGGGGGGAGGGGATAATTCACCCCTCCACTTT
NA | TRBJ1-1 | TRBV19 | few | CATLPSRGWNTEAFF | TGTGCCACCCTCCCGTCCCGGGGGTGGAACACTGAAGCTTTCTTT
NA | TRBJ2-7 | TRBV2 | few | CASSEAYVQENYEQYF | TGTGCCAGCAGTGAAGCCTATGTACAGGAGAACTACGAGCAGTACTTC
NA | TRBJ2-2 | TRBV20-1 | few | CSAPPGPNTGELFF | TGCAGTGCCCCCCCAGGCCCGAACACCGGGGAGCTGTTTTTT
NA | TRBJ1-4 | TRBV10-3 | few | CAIKEAGGEKLFF | TGTGCCATCAAGGAGGCGGGTGGGGAAAAACTGTTTTTT
TRBD2 | TRBJ2-1 | TRBV18 | NA | CASSPNVGTSGSQEQFF | TGTGCCAGCTCACCAAACGTAGGGACTAGCGGGTCCCAGGAGCAGTTCTTC
NA | TRBJ2-1 | TRBV6-1 | NA | CASSQPPRASEQFF | TGTGCCAGCAGTCAACCCCCTAGGGCTAGCGAGCAGTTCTTC
TRBD2 | TRBJ2-1 | TRBV29-1 | NA | CSVERGERYNEQFF | TGCAGCGTTGAACGGGGGGAGCGATACAATGAGCAGTTCTTC
TRBD2 | TRBJ2-3 | TRBV7-2 | NA | CASSSQRLAGGWDTQYF | TGTGCCAGCAGCTCCCAAAGACTAGCGGGGGGCTGGGATACGCAGTATTTT